This T cell receptor (beta chain) derives from a study of T cells in localized non-small cell lung cancer. After removal of 0 bases from V and 4 bases from J, the junction contained 4 bases not matched to a gene. This CDR3 contains 15 residues. Germline V gene lookup returns CDR1 SGDLS and CDR2 YYNGEE. Measured with immunoSEQ multiplex PCR; TCRdb has only the in-frame clones, and not every one. The table includes about 40,000 clones, around 85% detected once. The clonotype was recovered from a man aged 40 to 70 with stage I lung adenocarcinoma. The chain has TRBV9 and TRBJ1-5; 7 positions match TRBD1. The specimen was peripheral blood, collected before any cancer treatment. The CDR3 spells CASSVDPGGNQPQHF. CDR3 DNA: TGTGCCAGCAGCGTAGATCCAGGGGGGAATCAGCCCCAGCATTTT.